This T cell receptor beta chain is from a study of blood T cell repertoires in COVID-19. Germline CDR1 and CDR2: SGHVS and FNYEAQ. V gave up 1 base and J gave up 7 bases, with 11 bases separating them. The CDR3 loop spans 15 amino acids. TCRdb's table, derived via immunoSEQ multiplex PCR, lists solely in-frame clones and lacks some. The sample records 400,000 or so clones, about 88% being singletons. Sequenced: peripheral blood. The chain is built from TRBV7-6 and TRBJ1-6, with unresolved D. The sequence derives from a woman between 40 and 50 years old with COVID-19, enrolled during active disease. CDR3 sequence (DNA): TGTGCCAGCAGCTTAGTCCCAGGATTAAATTCACCCCTCCACTTT. Protein sequence: CASSLVPGLNSPLHF.